The source of this T cell receptor beta chain is a study of blood T cell repertoires in COVID-19. Turning to the study itself: The analysed material was cDNA or gDNA that came from T cells, B-cell-depleted T cells, or PBMCs.

While infection was still active, Seattle patients were enrolled and then followed longitudinally. Looked up from germline, CDR1 is MNHEY and CDR2 is SVGEGT. J was trimmed by 7 bases and V by 4 bases; bases with no gene match: 7. The CDR3 has 14 amino acids. The assay was immunoSEQ multiplex PCR, and TCRdb's table has in-frame clones only and misses some. Of about 220,000 clones detected, almost 85% appear once; the ten largest clones hold about 2.5%. Sequencing used peripheral blood. The receptor's source is a woman aged 70-85 years with COVID-19, enrolled during active disease. V is TRBV6-2 or TRBV6-3 and J is TRBJ2-1; TRBD1 matches at 7 bases. CDR3 protein: CASSLTGFWNEQFF. The CDR3 DNA sequence: TGTGCCAGCAGTTTGACAGGGTTTTGGAATGAGCAGTTCTTC.